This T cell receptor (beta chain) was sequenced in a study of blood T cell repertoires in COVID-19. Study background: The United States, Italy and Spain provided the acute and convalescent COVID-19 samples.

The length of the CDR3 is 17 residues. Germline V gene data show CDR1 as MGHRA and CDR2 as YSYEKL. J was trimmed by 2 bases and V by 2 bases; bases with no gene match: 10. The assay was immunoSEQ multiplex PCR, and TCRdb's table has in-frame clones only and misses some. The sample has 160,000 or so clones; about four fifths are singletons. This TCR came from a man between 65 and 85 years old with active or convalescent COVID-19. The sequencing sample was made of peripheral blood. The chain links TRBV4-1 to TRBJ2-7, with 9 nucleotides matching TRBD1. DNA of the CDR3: TGCGCCAGCAGCCAAAGTCCCGGACAGGGGAATCCCTACGAGCAGTACTTC. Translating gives CASSQSPGQGNPYEQYF.